These 15 T cell receptor beta chains share one sample of origin, sequenced in a study of blood T cells in healthy people across ages. The use of a sample-barcoded 5' primer and a J-beta primer mix characterized a second PCR of roughly 7 to 11 cycles. TCRdb reprocessed the 5' RACE reads with MiXCR, giving one entry per CDR3 protein. The sample has over 750,000 distinct CDR3 sequences, roughly 25% seen once. The sample was also reused in another study, on T cells of mothers and their children.

Material: blood. These receptors all come from a boy between 10 and 17 years old in good health.

The chain recombines TRBV20-1 with TRBJ2-5; TRBD2 matches 9 bases. CDR3 size: 14 residues. Unmatched junction bases numbered 7, after V lost 3 bases and J lost 5 bases. Germline-derived CDR1 and CDR2 are DFQATT and SNEGSKA (reference sequence). The CDR3 loop reads CSASWLAGKETQYF. As DNA, the CDR3 is TGCAGTGCTAGTTGGCTAGCGGGAAAGGAGACCCAGTACTTC.

Here the CDR3 reads CATAPDPGPTYEQYF. CDR3 in DNA: TGTGCCACCGCACCTGACCCAGGCCCAACTTACGAGCAGTACTTC. The chain links TRBV15 to TRBJ2-7; D remains unclear. Trimming took 8 bases from V and 4 from J, leaving 21 bases between them. This CDR3 is built from 15 residues. Germline loops: CDR1 LNHNV, CDR2 YYDKDF (reference sequence).

This clonotype was counted only a few times. The rearrangement uses TRBV12-3 or TRBV12-4 and TRBJ1-4; the D is unclear. V lost 5 bases to trimming and J lost 3 bases, with 13 bases between them. The CDR3 sequence is 15 residues long. This chain's CDR3 is CASSPVGGPNEKLFF. DNA for the CDR3: TGTGCCAGCAGTCCGGTAGGAGGGCCTAATGAAAAACTGTTTTTT.

This clonotype was detected a few times. The chain uses TRBV7-9 and TRBJ1-5; tentatively, D is TRBD1 (5 bases). Deletions cut 5 bases from V and 7 bases from J, with 12 bases between. Germline lookup yields CDR1 SEHNR and CDR2 FQNEAQ (reference sequence). The CDR3 has 13 residues. CDR3 sequence (DNA): TGTGCCAGCAGCCGGGACGGTGGGCAGCCCCAGCATTTT. Protein product: CASSRDGGQPQHF.

This clonotype was seen more than once but under ten times. This chain connects TRBV12-3 or TRBV12-4 to TRBJ1-2; D is possibly TRBD1 (6 bases). This CDR3 contains 13 residues. Trimming left V 7 bases short and J 8 bases short, with 17 bases between. The CDR3 is CASTLNTGKGYTF. CDR3 in DNA: TGTGCCAGCACCCTTAATACAGGGAAAGGCTACACCTTC.

The chain is built from TRBV20-1 and TRBJ2-5; 10 nucleotides align to TRBD2. Judging by the DNA end, TRBJ2-7 fits better; the J call may be wrong. Germline V CDR1 and CDR2: DFQATT, SNEGSKA (reference sequence). CDR3 length equals 14 residues. The CDR3 coding sequence is TGCAGTGCTAGATCCCGGACTAGCGGCTACGAGCAGTACTTC. Its protein product is CSARSRTSGYEQYF.

This clonotype was observed a handful of times. V usage is TRBV6-5 and J usage is TRBJ1-6; D not certain. Germline CDR1 is MNHEY and CDR2 is SVGAGI. The CDR3 extends over 14 amino acids. Trimming shortened V by 5 bases and J by 8 bases, and 13 bases separated the two germline ends. DNA of the CDR3: TGTGCCAGCAGTGAGGGTCAGGAGGATTCACCCCTCCACTTT. This codes for CASSEGQEDSPLHF.

This clonotype has only a few counts. The chain combines TRBV10-3 with TRBJ2-2, with D possibly matching TRBD2 (6 bases). V shed 0 bases and J shed 2 bases, with 10 bases lying between them. Germline CDR1 and CDR2: ENHRY and SYGVKD. The CDR3 covers 16 residues. The CDR3 sequence: CAISESGGTNTGELFF. In DNA form, the CDR3 reads TGTGCCATCAGTGAGTCGGGCGGGACTAACACCGGGGAGCTGTTTTTT.

This clonotype has only a few counts. The V and J genes are TRBV20-1 and TRBJ2-5; 7 nucleotides align to TRBD2. The end of the DNA is better explained by TRBJ2-1, so the J call may be wrong. This CDR3 comprises 17 residues. Germline CDR1 and CDR2: DFQATT and SNEGSKA (reference sequence). CDR3 loop: CSARDINTLGGLDEQFF. The CDR3 region has the DNA TGCAGTGCTAGAGATATTAATACGTTGGGAGGGTTGGATGAGCAGTTCTTC.

A few counts support this clonotype. This chain joins TRBV29-1 and TRBJ1-1; D is ambiguous. This CDR3 spans 10 amino acids. CDR1 and CDR2 from the germline V gene are SQVTM and ANQGSEA. The V gene lost 7 bases and the J gene lost 1 base, with 4 bases spanning the gap. DNA of the CDR3: TGCAGCGCTGCGAACACTGAAGCTTTCTTT. Its translation is CSAANTEAFF.

To note about this clonotype: A read error may produce the germline difference seen at one junction end. The chain is built from TRBV9 and TRBJ2-2, with TRBD2 identical over 8 bases. Germline CDR1 and CDR2: SGDLS and YYNGEE. This CDR3 contains 15 residues. This CDR3 is CASSVREGYTGELFF. The CDR3 DNA reads as TGTGCCAGCAGCGTACGGGAGGGATACACGGGGGAGCTGTTTTTT.

The chain recombines TRBV3-1 with TRBJ2-3, with 7 bases lining up with TRBD2. V lost 3 bases, J lost 1 base, and 4 bases stayed unmatched. The germline V gene encodes CDR1 LGHDT and CDR2 YNNKEL (reference sequence). The CDR3 is 15 amino acids. Here the CDR3 reads CASSQRAGRTDTQYF. The CDR3 coding sequence is TGTGCCAGCAGCCAGAGAGCGGGGCGCACAGATACGCAGTATTTT.

The V gene is TRBV5-1, the J gene TRBJ2-5; D gene uncertain. CDR1 is SGHRS, CDR2 YFSETQ, per germline. The CDR3 loop spans 14 amino acids. Trimming shortened V by 7 bases and J by 1 base, and 14 bases separated the two germline ends. The CDR3 region is CASGLSSVQETQYF. The DNA for the CDR3 is TGCGCCAGCGGCCTCTCATCAGTCCAAGAGACCCAGTACTTC.

This clonotype was detected only once. The J gene is TRBJ2-1, the V gene TRBV29-1; the D is unclear. In germline, CDR1 is SQVTM, CDR2 ANQGSEA. Between the trimmed V and J ends, which lost 4 bases and 2 bases, there was a span of 6 bases. The CDR3 runs 12 residues. This CDR3 is CSVVGTYNEQFF. The CDR3 nucleotides read TGCAGCGTTGTCGGTACCTACAATGAGCAGTTCTTC.

The chain is built from TRBV13 and TRBJ2-7, with a possible D match to TRBD1 (6 bases). Germline loops: CDR1 PRHDT, CDR2 FYEKMQ (reference sequence). The V and J ends lost 5 bases and 3 bases respectively, with 17 bases between them. The CDR3 has 15 amino acids. CDR3 region: CASSGDRQEHYEQYF. DNA for the CDR3: TGTGCCAGCAGCGGGGACCGACAGGAGCACTACGAGCAGTACTTC.